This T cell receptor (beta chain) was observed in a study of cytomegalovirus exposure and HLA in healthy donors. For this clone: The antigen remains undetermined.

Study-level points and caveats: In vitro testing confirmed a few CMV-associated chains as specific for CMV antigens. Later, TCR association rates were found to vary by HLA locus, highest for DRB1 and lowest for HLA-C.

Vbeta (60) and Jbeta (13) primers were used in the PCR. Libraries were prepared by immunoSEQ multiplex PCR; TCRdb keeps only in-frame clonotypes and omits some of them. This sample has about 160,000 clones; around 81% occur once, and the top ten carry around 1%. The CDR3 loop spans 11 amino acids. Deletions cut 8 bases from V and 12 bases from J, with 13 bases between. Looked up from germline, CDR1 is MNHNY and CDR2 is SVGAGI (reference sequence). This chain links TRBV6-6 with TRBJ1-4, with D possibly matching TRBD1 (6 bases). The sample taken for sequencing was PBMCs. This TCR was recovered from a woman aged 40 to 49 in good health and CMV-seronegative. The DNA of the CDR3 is TGTGCCAGCGGCCTAAGACAGGAACTGTTTTTT. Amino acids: CASGLRQELFF.